This T cell receptor beta chain was captured by sequencing in a study of radiation and T cells in renal cell carcinoma. Germline V gene data show CDR1 as SGHVS and CDR2 as FQNEAQ. The CDR3 is made up of 14 amino acids. Trimming cost V 5 bases and J 8 bases, with 18 bases left between them. Clones were sequenced by immunoSEQ multiplex PCR, and TCRdb holds only the in-frame ones, with some missing. The sample lists around 180,000 clones; less than 90% were seen once. Time point meaning: blood 4 weeks post-SBRT, at nephrectomy. Treatment reported: 15 Gy SBRT to primary tumor, nephrectomy 4 weeks later. The specimen was blood, collected from a patient whose treatment included radiotherapy and nephrectomy. This chain joins TRBV7-8 and TRBJ1-2, with D possibly being TRBD1 (5 bases). The TCR comes from a woman aged 45-60 years with renal cell carcinoma. CDR3 protein: CASSPRRLGRGYTF. The CDR3 nucleotides are TGTGCCAGCAGCCCTCGGAGGCTGGGGCGCGGCTACACCTTC.